The TCR beta chain described here comes from a study of blood T cell repertoires in COVID-19. In the study overall: Nucleic acid was either cDNA or gDNA, and it came from T cells, B-cell-depleted T cells, or PBMCs.

Seattle patients were enrolled during active infection and followed longitudinally. Original data processing: Reference gene primer amplification yielded estimated nucleated cell counts. Assay used: immunoSEQ multiplex PCR; TCRdb lists only in-frame clones, some missing. The V and J calls and the clone size are those of that table, but D and trimming were determined from the DNA. In the table there are roughly 150,000 clones, about 87% of which are singletons. This sequence was found in a woman older than 75 with COVID-19, enrolled during active disease. The specimen was peripheral blood.

Written as DNA, the CDR3 is TGTGCCAGCAGTGAAGGACAGTTTGCAACTAATGAAAAACTGTTTTTT. Protein product: CASSEGQFATNEKLFF. This rearrangement joins TRBV6-1 to TRBJ1-4; possibly TRBD1 for D (5 bases). The CDR3 is 16 residues long. Germline CDR1 is MNHNS and CDR2 is SASEGT. The V end lost 1 base, the J end lost 0 bases, and 9 bases lay between the germline ends.